This TCR beta chain was documented in a study of T-cell reconstitution after alpha-beta-depleted transplantation in children. This clonotype was observed many times. This CDR3 comprises 13 residues. V lost 7 bases and J lost 4, with 11 bases in between. Germline V gives CDR1 MNHNS, CDR2 SASEGT. Unique molecular identifiers were incorporated during preparation of the TCRbeta library. TCRdb analysed the PCR reads with MiXCR anew, one entry per CDR3 protein. The sample carries 230,000 or so distinct CDR3 sequences, 12% recorded once. The sequence was collected from a human donor who donated a stem cell graft to a child with acute lymphoblastic leukemia. Sample: PBMCs from the stem cell graft donor, taken from the stem cell graft. The gene calls are TRBV6-1 and TRBJ2-1, with D unclear. The CDR3 coding sequence is TGTGCCAGCAATGACCTGCCTTACAATGAGCAGTTCTTC. This sequence encodes CASNDLPYNEQFF.